This entry lists 29 T cell receptor beta chains sequenced from one sample in a study of T-cell reconstitution after alpha-beta-depleted transplantation in children. The authors prepared the TCRbeta library with unique molecular identifiers. TCRdb analysed the PCR reads with MiXCR anew, one entry per CDR3 protein. The sample records hundreds of thousands of distinct CDR3 sequences, 11% being singletons. This specimen was PBMCs, taken before TCRalphabeta/CD19-depleted stem cell transplant. These receptors were taken from a child less than two years old with acute myeloid leukemia, due to receive a stem cell transplant.

This clonotype was picked up a small number of times. The rearrangement uses TRBV5-3 and TRBJ2-5; the D gene is possibly TRBD1 (6 bases). TRBV5-3 is flagged as an ORF with uncertain function. V was pared by 9 bases and J by 4 bases, with 28 bases between. The length of the CDR3 is 17 residues. This chain's CDR3 is CATALVPDGTRIETQYF. The CDR3 region has the DNA TGTGCCACCGCACTGGTCCCCGACGGGACAAGGATAGAGACCCAGTACTTC.

This clonotype was observed many times. V gene TRBV28 combines with J gene TRBJ2-3; 12 nucleotides match TRBD2. The CDR3 runs to 18 residues. V dropped 6 bases and J dropped 3; count of bases not matched to a gene: 13. The germline gives CDR1 MDHEN, CDR2 SYDVKM. The chain's CDR3 is CASSLTPRLAGETDTQYF. As DNA, the CDR3 is TGTGCCAGCAGCCTAACCCCCCGACTAGCGGGAGAAACAGATACGCAGTATTTT.

This clonotype was observed many times. J is TRBJ2-7 and V is TRBV20-1; TRBD2 matches at 10 bases. In germline, CDR1 is DFQATT, CDR2 SNEGSKA (reference sequence). The length of the CDR3 is 13 residues. V lost 5 bases and J lost 5; bases outside the gene matches: 6. CDR3 protein: CSAGGTSVHEQYF. The CDR3 nucleotides are TGCAGTGCTGGTGGGACTAGCGTCCACGAGCAGTACTTC.

This chain links TRBV4-1 with TRBJ2-1; the match to TRBD1 covers 10 bases. Germline V gives CDR1 MGHRA, CDR2 YSYEKL. The V segment lost 5 bases and the J segment 8 bases; nucleotides outside the gene matches: 12. The CDR3 contains 16 residues. The CDR3 here is CASSYTRDRGFDEQFF. The CDR3 bases are TGCGCCAGCAGCTACACCCGGGACAGGGGTTTCGATGAGCAGTTCTTC.

The V call is TRBV7-2, the J call TRBJ2-1; D gene ambiguous. V was trimmed by 1 base and J by 0 bases, leaving 28 bases between them. CDR3 size: 22 residues. Per germline, CDR1 SGHTA and CDR2 FQGNSA. CDR3 DNA: TGTGCCAGCAGCTTAGATCTTATTATTCCCTTAGGCGGTTCGAGCTCCTACAATGAGCAGTTCTTC. Translation: CASSLDLIIPLGGSSSYNEQFF.

This clonotype was seen repeatedly, ten times or more. The rearrangement uses TRBV28 and TRBJ2-1, with D perhaps matching TRBD1 (7 bases). The germline gives CDR1 MDHEN, CDR2 SYDVKM. This CDR3 is built from 15 residues. The V end was cut by 7 bases, the J end by 4 bases, with 17 bases between. The CDR3: CASTLGGQLYNEQFF. The CDR3 DNA reads TGTGCCAGCACCCTCGGGGGACAGTTATACAATGAGCAGTTCTTC. Combining the CDR3 with reference TRBV28 and TRBJ2-1 gives the whole variable domain DVKVTQSSRYLVKRTGEKVFLECVQDMDHENMFWYRQDPGLGLRLIYFSYDVKMKEKGDIPEGYSVSREKKERFSLILESASTNQTSMYLCASTLGGQLYNEQFFGPGTRLTVL.

The CDR3 here is CASSLVAGPYEQYF. The CDR3 region has the DNA TGTGCCAGCAGCTTAGTAGCAGGGCCCTACGAGCAGTACTTC. The genes are TRBV7-8 and TRBJ2-7, with D maybe TRBD1 (5 bases). Per the germline V gene, CDR1 is SGHVS and CDR2 is FQNEAQ. The CDR3 covers 14 residues. Trimming left V 1 base short and J 2 bases short, with 9 bases between.

This clonotype was detected ten times or more. The V gene is TRBV20-1, the J gene TRBJ1-5; 7 bases fit TRBD1. CDR3 length equals 15 residues. The V and J ends lost 4 bases and 1 base, in that order; junction bases with no gene match: 7. Germline V gene sequence: CDR1 DFQATT, CDR2 SNEGSKA (reference sequence). The CDR3 sequence is CSATGTASSNQPQHF. The CDR3 DNA follows: TGCAGTGCTACAGGGACAGCTTCAAGCAATCAGCCCCAGCATTTT.

The table lists this clonotype with many counts. The chain carries TRBV2 and TRBJ1-5, with 9 bases lining up with TRBD1. The junction had 8 bases not matched to a gene; V was cut back by 7 bases and J by 7 bases. This CDR3 is built from 14 residues. Germline V lookup: CDR1 SNHLY, CDR2 FYNNEI. This CDR3 reads CASTTGTGNQPQHF. The DNA for the CDR3 is TGTGCCAGCACGACCGGGACAGGGAACCAGCCCCAGCATTTT. Using reference TRBV2 and TRBJ1-5 for the parts outside the CDR3, the full variable domain is EPEVTQTPSHQVTQMGQEVILRCVPISNHLYFYWYRQILGQKVEFLVSFYNNEISEKSEIFDDQFSVERPDGSNFTLKIRSTKLEDSAMYFCASTTGTGNQPQHFGDGTRLSIL.

This clonotype showed up many times. The CDR3 sequence: CASSFGLAGSGNEQFF. DNA for the CDR3: TGTGCCAGCAGCTTCGGACTAGCGGGAAGCGGGAATGAGCAGTTCTTC. V gene TRBV7-6 combines with J gene TRBJ2-1; 12 bases fit TRBD2. V shed 3 bases, J shed 7 bases, and the junction held 7 bases outside the gene matches. CDR1 is SGHVS, CDR2 FNYEAQ, per germline. The CDR3 totals 16 residues. Filled out from reference TRBV7-6 and TRBJ2-1, the complete variable domain reads GAGVSQSPRYKVTKRGQDVALRCDPISGHVSLYWYRQALGQGPEFLTYFNYEAQQDKSGLPNDRFSAERPEGSISTLTIQRTEQRDSAMYRCASSFGLAGSGNEQFFGPGTRLTVL.

This clonotype was recorded at least ten times. The CDR3 reads CASRDRTYEQYF. Written as DNA, the CDR3 is TGTGCCAGCAGGGACAGAACCTACGAGCAGTACTTC. The chain uses TRBV6-5 and TRBJ2-7; tentative D call: TRBD1 (6 bases). The CDR3 consists of 12 residues. V shed 6 bases and J shed 2 bases, with 8 bases lying between them. The germline CDR1 and CDR2 sequences are MNHEY and SVGAGI.

This clonotype was recorded a few times. The rearrangement uses TRBV30 and TRBJ1-3; D is perhaps TRBD1 (5 bases). In germline, CDR1 is GTSNPN, CDR2 SVGIG (reference sequence). Trimming took off 7 bases at V and 4 bases at J, with 14 bases between the two ends. This CDR3 is built from 13 residues. In DNA, the CDR3 is TGTGCCTCAAGGGGATACAGCGGAAACACCATATATTTT. This translates into CASRGYSGNTIYF.

This clonotype was seen ten or more times. This chain joins TRBV2 and TRBJ1-1; the D gene is possibly TRBD1 (5 bases). V lost 3 bases and J lost 4, with 12 bases in between. The germline gives CDR1 SNHLY, CDR2 FYNNEI. The CDR3 is 14 amino acids. The CDR3 bases are TGTGCCAGCAGTGACTTAGGGGCGGCCACTGAAGCTTTCTTT. As protein: CASSDLGAATEAFF.

In this sample, this clonotype turned up a few times. The rearrangement uses TRBV6-2 or TRBV6-3 and TRBJ2-1; 8 positions match TRBD2. The CDR3 sequence is 15 residues long. The V and J ends lost 8 bases and 4 bases, in that order; junction bases with no gene match: 10. Looked up from germline, CDR1 is MNHEY and CDR2 is SVGEGT. CDR3 amino acids: CASCISGSTYNEQFF. CDR3 sequence (DNA): TGTGCCAGCTGTATAAGCGGGAGTACGTACAATGAGCAGTTCTTC.

V usage is TRBV12-3 or TRBV12-4 and J usage is TRBJ2-1; TRBD2 aligns across 7 bases. The ends lost 7 bases at V and 5 bases at J; junction bases unmatched: 8. This CDR3 spans 14 amino acids. The CDR3 region is CASIKAGVNNEQFF. DNA for the CDR3: TGTGCCAGCATTAAGGCGGGAGTTAACAATGAGCAGTTCTTC.

This clonotype was observed many times. The rearrangement links TRBV5-6 to TRBJ2-7, with D perhaps matching TRBD1 (5 bases). V lost 6 bases to trimming and J lost 1 base, with 14 bases between them. The V gene's germline CDR1 is SGHDT and CDR2 YYEEEE. This CDR3 spans 14 amino acids. The CDR3 protein is CASTSTRVSYEQYF. The CDR3 DNA reads as TGTGCCAGCACAAGTACCAGGGTATCCTACGAGCAGTACTTC.

This clonotype was detected many times. V usage is TRBV12-3 or TRBV12-4 and J usage is TRBJ1-2, with D perhaps matching TRBD1 (5 bases). V was shortened by 8 bases and J by 5 bases, with 12 bases between the two germline ends. The CDR3 runs 12 residues. The CDR3 nucleotides read TGTGCCAGCCAGGGCAGGAGTTATGGCTACACCTTC. This codes for CASQGRSYGYTF.

In the case of this clonotype: This may stem from a read error, because a much larger clone lies one nucleotide away. CDR3 protein: CASSPRDSAAVF. CDR3 sequence (DNA): TGCGCCAGCAGCCCCCGGGACAGCGCTGCTGTCTTC. The chain recombines TRBV5-1 with TRBJ2-5; TRBD1 aligns across 7 bases. Germline lookup yields CDR1 SGHRS and CDR2 YFSETQ. This CDR3 comprises 12 residues.

Regarding this clonotype: A much larger clone sits a single nucleotide away, making a read error possible. Here the CDR3 reads CTSSFGDGRAFF. CDR3 sequence (DNA): TGTACCAGCAGCTTTGGCGATGGTCGGGCTTTCTTT. The chain uses TRBV5-6 and TRBJ1-1; no reliable D call. Germline assignment: CDR1 SGHDT and CDR2 YYEEEE. The CDR3 is made up of 12 amino acids.

This clonotype was detected ten times or more. The chain uses TRBV7-3 and TRBJ1-1; a possible D gene is TRBD1 (6 bases). CDR1 is SGHTA, CDR2 FQGTGA, per germline. CDR3 size: 14 residues. With 2 bases removed from V and 4 bases from J, the gap between germline ends came to 11 bases. CDR3 region: CASSLAQGSTEAFF. For the CDR3, the DNA is TGTGCCAGCAGCTTAGCGCAGGGGAGCACTGAAGCTTTCTTT.

The table lists this clonotype with many counts. J is TRBJ2-7 and V is TRBV7-2; TRBD1 matches at 9 bases. V gave up 4 bases and J gave up 3 bases; unmatched junction bases: 4. The CDR3 consists of 14 residues. CDR1 and CDR2 from the germline V gene are SGHTA and FQGNSA. CDR3 amino acids: CASSSDRGSYEQYF. In nucleotides, the CDR3 is TGTGCCAGCAGCTCGGACAGGGGAAGCTACGAGCAGTACTTC.

This clonotype was seen repeatedly, ten times or more. The rearrangement uses TRBV5-1 and TRBJ2-1; no clear D gene. V dropped 5 bases and J dropped 0 bases, with 12 bases sitting between them. Germline CDR1 and CDR2: SGHRS and YFSETQ. The CDR3 length is 15 residues. The CDR3 protein is CASRAWGSSYNEQFF. DNA for the CDR3: TGCGCCAGCAGGGCGTGGGGTAGCTCCTACAATGAGCAGTTCTTC.

This clonotype occurred many times. This chain connects TRBV12-3 or TRBV12-4 to TRBJ2-4; 9 bases align to TRBD2. With 7 bases clipped from V and 6 bases from J, the junction kept 7 bases outside the gene matches. The CDR3 totals 14 residues. CDR3 amino acids: CASIIAGVGNIQYF. The CDR3 DNA reads TGTGCCAGCATCATAGCGGGAGTAGGAAACATTCAGTACTTC.

This clonotype has ten or more counts. This chain links TRBV27 with TRBJ1-1; D is unresolved. Trimming removed 3 bases from V and 4 bases from J, with 12 bases in between. This CDR3 spans 14 amino acids. Germline CDR1 reads MNHEY; CDR2 reads SMNVEV (reference sequence). CDR3 sequence reads: CASSFSPRTTEAFF. As DNA, the CDR3 is TGTGCCAGCAGTTTCTCCCCCCGGACCACTGAAGCTTTCTTT.

This clonotype was picked up many times. The chain joins TRBV4-1 to TRBJ2-1; 15 positions match TRBD2. Trimming at V came to 0 bases and at J to 12 bases, leaving 6 bases not matched to a gene. The CDR3 has 16 residues. Germline CDR1 reads MGHRA; CDR2 reads YSYEKL. CDR3 nucleotides: TGCGCCAGCAGCCAAGATACAGGGACTAGCGGGAGGCGGCAGTTCTTC. It specifies CASSQDTGTSGRRQFF.

There are a few counts of this clonotype. The rearrangement joins TRBV9 to TRBJ2-1, with 8 bases fitting TRBD2. This CDR3 spans 15 amino acids. V lost 3 bases, J lost 6 bases, and 8 bases stayed unmatched. Germline V gives CDR1 SGDLS, CDR2 YYNGEE. CDR3 DNA sequence: TGTGCCAGCAGCGGTCGGCGGGAGGAGGGCAATGAGCAGTTCTTC. Amino acids: CASSGRREEGNEQFF.

About this clonotype: A much bigger clone sits one base away, suggesting this may be a read error. J is TRBJ2-3 and V is TRBV6-1; D remains ambiguous. CDR3 length: 13 residues. Germline V gene sequence: CDR1 MNHNS, CDR2 SASEGT. The V and J ends lost 6 bases and 4 bases respectively, with 11 bases between them. This CDR3 is CASSKELADTQYF. CDR3 DNA sequence: TGTGCCAGCAGCAAGGAGCTCGCAGATACGCAGTATTTT.

This clonotype was counted many times. V gene TRBV29-1 combines with J gene TRBJ2-1; TRBD2 matches 8 bases. Germline CDR1 is SQVTM and CDR2 is ANQGSEA. V was clipped by 5 bases and J by 7 bases; unmatched bases: 10. The CDR3 sequence is 14 residues long. CDR3 sequence reads: CSVPSRGGKNEQFF. The CDR3 region has the DNA TGCAGCGTTCCCTCCCGGGGGGGAAAGAATGAGCAGTTCTTC.

Many counts were recorded for this clonotype. The chain uses TRBV12-3 or TRBV12-4 and TRBJ2-3; D remains ambiguous. The CDR3 has 15 amino acids. Trimming cost V 6 bases and J 2 bases, with 15 bases left between them. DNA of the CDR3: TGTGCCAGCAGCGTGGCCGGACCTTACACAGATACGCAGTATTTT. The encoded protein is CASSVAGPYTDTQYF.